Each of the 14 T cell receptor beta chains below was sequenced from the same sample in a study of neurological immune-mediated disorders. TCRdb re-called the 5' RACE reads through MiXCR, storing one row per CDR3 protein. This table holds 40,000 to 55,000 distinct CDR3 sequences, 10% to 13% found once. The sequencing sample was made of PBMCs. The receptor set was obtained from a woman between 40 and 50 years old with HTLV-1-associated myelopathy (HAM/TSP).

This clonotype was counted ten times or more. The gene calls are TRBV18 and TRBJ1-6, with D tentatively TRBD1 (5 bases). The V end lost 0 bases, the J end lost 7 bases, and 7 bases lay between the germline ends. Germline V gene data show CDR1 as KGHSH and CDR2 as LQKENI. This CDR3 is 14 amino acids long. The CDR3 region has the DNA TGTGCCAGCTCACCACCGCGGGGGAATTCACCCCTCCACTTT. Its protein product is CASSPPRGNSPLHF.

In this sample, this clonotype turned up many times. V usage is TRBV20-1 and J usage is TRBJ1-4, with 7 bases lining up with TRBD1. Germline CDR1 and CDR2: DFQATT and SNEGSKA (reference sequence). J lost 4 bases, V lost 1 base, and 3 bases had no gene match. This CDR3 comprises 14 residues. In nucleotides, the CDR3 is TGCAGTGCTAGAGGGGACAGATATAATGAAAAACTGTTTTTT. Amino acids: CSARGDRYNEKLFF.

This clonotype has at least ten counts. The chain employs TRBV15 and TRBJ2-7; maybe TRBD1 (6 bases). The germline CDR1 and CDR2 sequences are LNHNV and YYDKDF (reference sequence). The CDR3 runs 15 residues. The V end lost 0 bases, the J end lost 2 bases, and 11 bases lay between the germline ends. CDR3 DNA: TGTGCCACCAGCAGAGACCATGGGGGCCCCTACGAGCAGTACTTC. Residues: CATSRDHGGPYEQYF.

This clonotype showed up many times. This chain connects TRBV7-2 to TRBJ2-7; the D gene is possibly TRBD2 (5 bases). Deletions cut 1 base from V and 3 bases from J, with 13 bases between. This CDR3 has 15 amino acids. Per the germline V gene, CDR1 is SGHTA and CDR2 is FQGNSA. CDR3 in amino acids: CASSLDPGINYEQYF. The DNA for the CDR3 is TGTGCCAGCAGCTTAGACCCGGGAATCAACTACGAGCAGTACTTC. Based on the CDR3 plus reference TRBV7-2 and TRBJ2-7, the full variable domain is GAGVSQSPSNKVTEKGKDVELRCDPISGHTALYWYRQSLGQGLEFLIYFQGNSAPDKSGLPSDRFSAERTGGSVSTLTIQRTQQEDSAVYLCASSLDPGINYEQYFGPGTRLTVT.

This clonotype was seen ten or more times. V gene TRBV5-1 combines with J gene TRBJ2-2; 11 bases line up with TRBD2. The length of the CDR3 is 16 residues. J lost 3 bases, V lost 4 bases, and 5 bases had no gene match. Germline CDR1 is SGHRS and CDR2 is YFSETQ. The CDR3 coding sequence is TGCGCCAGCAGCCCCGGACTAGCGGGCTACACCGGGGAGCTGTTTTTT. Translated, it gives CASSPGLAGYTGELFF. The variable domain in full, completed from reference TRBV5-1 and TRBJ2-2, reads KAGVTQTPRYLIKTRGQQVTLSCSPISGHRSVSWYQQTPGQGLQFLFEYFSETQRNKGNFPGRFSGRQFSNSRSEMNVSTLELGDSALYLCASSPGLAGYTGELFFGEGSRLTVL.

This clonotype was picked up many times. The rearrangement joins TRBV5-6 to TRBJ2-1; TRBD2 is a possible D gene (6 bases). The V end lost 4 bases, the J end lost 3 bases, and 11 bases lay between the germline ends. Germline CDR1 SGHDT, CDR2 YYEEEE. This CDR3 has 14 amino acids. CDR3 protein: CASSRGRLYNEQFF. The CDR3 DNA reads as TGTGCCAGCAGCCGGGGGAGGCTCTACAATGAGCAGTTCTTC.

This clonotype was counted ten times or more. The chain employs TRBV20-1 and TRBJ2-7; 9 bases are a match to TRBD1. The CDR3 is made up of 15 amino acids. CDR1 is DFQATT and CDR2 is SNEGSKA in the germline V gene (reference sequence). The V segment lost 1 base and the J segment 3 bases; nucleotides outside the gene matches: 7. CDR3 protein: CSARGKGQGNYEQYF. CDR3 nucleotide sequence: TGCAGTGCTAGAGGCAAGGGACAGGGTAACTACGAGCAGTACTTC.

This clonotype showed up many times. The CDR3: CASSLEGGGIVNTEAFF. DNA for the CDR3: TGCGCCAGCAGCCTCGAGGGCGGGGGAATAGTGAACACTGAAGCTTTCTTT. This rearrangement joins TRBV4-3 to TRBJ1-1; D may be TRBD1 (5 bases). The CDR3 is 17 residues long. The germline V and J ends were trimmed by 4 bases and 0 bases, with 18 bases remaining between them. The germline CDR1 and CDR2 sequences are LGHNA and YSLEER.

This clonotype was detected many times. The CDR3 coding sequence is TGTGCCAGCAGCCCTCGACAGGGGAGCTATGGCTACACCTTC. Residues: CASSPRQGSYGYTF. This chain uses TRBV3-1 with TRBJ1-2; 8 nucleotides line up with TRBD1. The germline V gene encodes CDR1 LGHDT and CDR2 YNNKEL (reference sequence). The CDR3 extends over 14 amino acids. Germline trimming cut 4 bases from V and 4 bases from J; bases unmatched to any gene: 5.

This clonotype was recorded at least ten times. The chain is built from TRBV7-9 and TRBJ2-4, with 12 bases aligning to TRBD1. V gave up 5 bases and J gave up 3 bases; unmatched junction bases: 23. The CDR3 totals 22 residues. Germline V gives CDR1 SEHNR, CDR2 FQNEAQ (reference sequence). The chain's CDR3 is CASSRQEMPGTGGVGFKNIQYF. The CDR3 nucleotides read TGTGCCAGCAGCCGACAAGAGATGCCCGGGACAGGGGGCGTGGGATTCAAAAACATTCAGTACTTC. Complete variable domain (other parts from reference TRBV7-9 and TRBJ2-4): DTGVSQNPRHKITKRGQNVTFRCDPISEHNRLYWYRQTLGQGPEFLTYFQNEAQLEKSRLLSDRFSAERPKGSFSTLEIQRTEQGDSAMYLCASSRQEMPGTGGVGFKNIQYFGAGTRLSVL.

Ten or more counts support this clonotype. The rearrangement joins TRBV10-3 to TRBJ1-5; 9 bases map to TRBD1. Germline V CDR1 and CDR2: ENHRY, SYGVKD. There are 15 residues in the CDR3. V was clipped by 5 bases and J by 4 bases; unmatched bases: 6. CDR3 amino acids: CAISPSTGGNQPQHF. As DNA, the CDR3 is TGTGCCATCAGTCCATCGACAGGGGGTAATCAGCCCCAGCATTTT.

This clonotype was detected many times. The V gene is TRBV5-5, the J gene TRBJ2-3, with D possibly being TRBD1 (6 bases). Trimming shortened V by 4 bases and J by 0 bases, and 9 bases separated the two germline ends. The CDR3 has 14 amino acids. Germline loops: CDR1 SGHKS, CDR2 YYEKEE (reference sequence). Here the CDR3 DNA reads TGTGCCAGCAGCATAGACAGGAGCACAGATACGCAGTATTTT. Translation gives CASSIDRSTDTQYF.

This clonotype was recorded many times. The rearrangement uses TRBV6-1 and TRBJ2-2; 9 bases match TRBD2. Germline CDR1 is MNHNS and CDR2 is SASEGT. With V trimmed by 2 bases and J by 6 bases, 7 bases remained unmatched. The CDR3 sequence is 16 residues long. DNA for the CDR3: TGTGCCAGCAGTGAACGGGGCGGGGGGGCAGCCGGGGAGCTGTTTTTT. Its protein product is CASSERGGGAAGELFF.

This clonotype was counted only a few times. V and J are TRBV3-1 and TRBJ1-2; TRBD1 matches 7 bases. CDR1 and CDR2 (germline): LGHDT, YNNKEL (reference sequence). The CDR3 covers 15 residues. V shed 0 bases and J 0 bases; nucleotides not matched to a gene: 1. CDR3 in amino acids: CASSQDTGANYGYTF. The CDR3 coding sequence is TGTGCCAGCAGCCAAGATACAGGGGCTAACTATGGCTACACCTTC.